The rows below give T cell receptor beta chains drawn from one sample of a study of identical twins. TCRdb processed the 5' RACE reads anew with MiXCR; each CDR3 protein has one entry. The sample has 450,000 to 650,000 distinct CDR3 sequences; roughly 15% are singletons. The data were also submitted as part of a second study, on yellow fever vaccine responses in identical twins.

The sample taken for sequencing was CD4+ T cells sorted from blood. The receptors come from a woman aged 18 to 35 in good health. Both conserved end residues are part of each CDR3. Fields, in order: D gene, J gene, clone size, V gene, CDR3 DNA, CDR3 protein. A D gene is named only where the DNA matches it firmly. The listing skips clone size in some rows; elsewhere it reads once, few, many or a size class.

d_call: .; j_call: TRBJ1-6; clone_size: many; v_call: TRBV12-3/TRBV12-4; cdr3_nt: TGTGCCAGCAGTTTGGCCCAGCTTTCACCCCTCCACTTT; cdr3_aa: CASSLAQLSPLHF
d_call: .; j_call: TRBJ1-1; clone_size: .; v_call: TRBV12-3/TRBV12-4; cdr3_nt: TGTGCCAGCAGTCCCACAGGGACCAACACTGAAGCTTTCTTT; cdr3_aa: CASSPTGTNTEAFF
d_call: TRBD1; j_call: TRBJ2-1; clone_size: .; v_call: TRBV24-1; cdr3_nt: TGTGCCACCAGTGATTTGAGGGGACAGGTGAACAATGAGCAGTTCTTC; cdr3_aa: CATSDLRGQVNNEQFF
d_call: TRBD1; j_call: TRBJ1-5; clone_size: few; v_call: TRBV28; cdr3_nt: TGTGCCAGCAGGAAACAGGGGCAGGGTCAGCCCCAGCATTTT; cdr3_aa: CASRKQGQGQPQHF
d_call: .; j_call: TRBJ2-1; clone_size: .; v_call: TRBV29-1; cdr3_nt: TGCAGCGTTGACCTAATAGGCCGGGAGTACTACAATGAGCAGTTCTTC; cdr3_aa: CSVDLIGREYYNEQFF
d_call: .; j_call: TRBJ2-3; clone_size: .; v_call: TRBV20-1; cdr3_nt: TGCAGTGCTAGAGTAGCGGCTAGCACAGATACGCAGTATTTT; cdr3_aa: CSARVAASTDTQYF
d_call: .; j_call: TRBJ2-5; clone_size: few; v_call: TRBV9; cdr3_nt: TGTGCCAGCAGCCGTGAGGGGGAAAAGACCCAGTACTTC; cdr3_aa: CASSREGEKTQYF
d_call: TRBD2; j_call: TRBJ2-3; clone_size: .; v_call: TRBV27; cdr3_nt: TGTGCCAGCAGTTCACTACTAGCGGGGGGCACAGATACGCAGTATTTT; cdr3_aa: CASSSLLAGGTDTQYF
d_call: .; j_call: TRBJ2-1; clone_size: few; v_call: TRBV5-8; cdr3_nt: TGTGCCAGCAGTAGTGGGTCTTGGGAGTTCTTC; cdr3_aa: CASSSGSWEFF
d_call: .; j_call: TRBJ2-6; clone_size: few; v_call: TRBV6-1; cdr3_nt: TGTGCCAGCAGTCAACGGGACACCACAAACTCTGGGGCCAACGTCCTGACTTTC; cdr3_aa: CASSQRDTTNSGANVLTF
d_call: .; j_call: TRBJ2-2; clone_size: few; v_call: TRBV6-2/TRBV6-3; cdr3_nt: TGTGCCAGCATATCGACTAGTTACACCGGGGAGCTGTTTTTT; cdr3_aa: CASISTSYTGELFF
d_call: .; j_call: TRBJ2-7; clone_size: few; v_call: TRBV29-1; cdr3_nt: TGCAGCGCTCGAATACAGGATGTCGAGCAGTACTTC; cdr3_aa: CSARIQDVEQYF
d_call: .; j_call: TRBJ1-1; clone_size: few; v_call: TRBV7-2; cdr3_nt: TGTGCCAGCAGCCCTCGCCCTGGACCCGCTGAAGCTTTCTTT; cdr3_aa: CASSPRPGPAEAFF
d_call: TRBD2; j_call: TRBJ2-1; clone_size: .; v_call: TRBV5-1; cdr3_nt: TGCGCCAGCAGCCGCGGGTCGGGGACTAGCGGGATTAATGAGCAGTTCTTC; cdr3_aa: CASSRGSGTSGINEQFF
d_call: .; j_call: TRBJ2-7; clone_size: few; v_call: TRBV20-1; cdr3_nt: TGCAGTGCAATACACCCAGGAGGCTACGAGCAGTACTTC; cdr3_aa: CSAIHPGGYEQYF
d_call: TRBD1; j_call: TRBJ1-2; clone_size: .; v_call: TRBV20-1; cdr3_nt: TGCAGTGCTCTGGGTACCGGGACAGGAAACTATGGCTACACCTTC; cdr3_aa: CSALGTGTGNYGYTF
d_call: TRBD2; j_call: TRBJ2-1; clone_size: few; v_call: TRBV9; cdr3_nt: TGTGCCAGCAGCGTAGTGGGGGAGGGCTACAATGAGCAGTTCTTC; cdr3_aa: CASSVVGEGYNEQFF
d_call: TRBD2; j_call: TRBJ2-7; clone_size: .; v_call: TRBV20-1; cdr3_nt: TGCAGTGCTCCTAAAGGGGGACTAGCGGGAGTAGGATCCTACGAGCAGTACTTC; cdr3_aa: CSAPKGGLAGVGSYEQYF
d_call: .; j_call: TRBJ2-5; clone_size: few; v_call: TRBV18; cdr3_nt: TGTGCCAGCTCACCACGGGAGGAGACCCAGTACTTC; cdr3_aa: CASSPREETQYF